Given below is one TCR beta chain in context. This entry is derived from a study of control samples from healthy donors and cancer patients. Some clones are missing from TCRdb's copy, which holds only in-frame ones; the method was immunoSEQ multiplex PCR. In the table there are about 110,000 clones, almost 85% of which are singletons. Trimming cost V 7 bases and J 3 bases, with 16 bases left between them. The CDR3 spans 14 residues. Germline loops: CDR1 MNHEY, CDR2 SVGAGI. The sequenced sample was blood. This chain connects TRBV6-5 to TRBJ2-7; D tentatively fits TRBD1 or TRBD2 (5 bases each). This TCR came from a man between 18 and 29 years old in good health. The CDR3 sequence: CASTTGQGIYEQYF. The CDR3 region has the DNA TGTGCCAGCACAACGGGGCAAGGAATCTACGAGCAGTACTTC.